This T cell receptor (beta chain) was identified in a study of OX40 agonist ivuxolimab in advanced cancers. Prior autoimmune disease or systemic immunosuppression barred patients. Assay used: immunoSEQ multiplex PCR; TCRdb lists only in-frame clones, some missing. The sample yields tens of thousands of clones, more than 70% seen once. Germline CDR1 and CDR2: GTSNPN and SVGIG (reference sequence). Between the trimmed V and J ends, which lost 0 bases and 4 bases, there was a span of 16 bases. The CDR3 is 16 residues long. This clone showed up just once. Its antigen is not known. Overall study findings and caveats: Some nonresponders additionally presented with little normalized T-cell clonal expansion.

This clonotype was obtained from an adult with an advanced solid tumor such as melanoma, head and neck, liver or kidney cancer. Material: CD4+ or CD8+ T cells sorted from blood, obtained in a trial of the OX40 agonist ivuxolimab. This chain connects TRBV30 to TRBJ1-3; perhaps TRBD1 as D (6 bases). The CDR3 DNA follows: TGTGCCTGGAGTGTAATGGGGGGCGTGTGGGGAAACACCATATATTTT. Translating it yields CAWSVMGGVWGNTIYF.